Presented here are 27 T cell receptor beta chains from one specimen sequenced in a study of T-cell reconstitution after alpha-beta-depleted transplantation in children. Library preparation (for TCRbeta) was performed with unique molecular identifiers. TCRdb redid the calling of the PCR reads with MiXCR, one entry per CDR3 protein. The sample shows hundreds of thousands of distinct CDR3 sequences, roughly 15% of them seen only once. The source was PBMCs, mostly from graft donor cells, collected 360 days after TCRalphabeta/CD19-depleted stem cell transplant. The receptors were gathered from a male patient between 10 and 17 years old who had a stem cell transplant for acute lymphoblastic leukemia, so the T cells may come from the graft donor.

A few counts support this clonotype. The chain carries TRBV28 and TRBJ2-6, with D perhaps TRBD1 or TRBD2 (6 bases each). CDR1 is MDHEN, CDR2 SYDVKM, per germline. V was cut by 3 bases and J by 0 bases, with 12 bases left in between. There are 17 residues in the CDR3. CDR3 amino acids: CASSFGGPGSGANVLTF. In DNA, the CDR3 is TGTGCCAGCAGTTTTGGGGGGCCCGGCTCTGGGGCCAACGTCCTGACTTTC.

Only a few counts were recorded for this clonotype. This chain connects TRBV3-1 to TRBJ2-7; D not resolved. The CDR3 contains 12 residues. The V gene lost 3 bases and the J gene lost 3 bases, with 6 bases spanning the gap. Germline V gene lookup returns CDR1 LGHDT and CDR2 YNNKEL (reference sequence). The CDR3 DNA is TGTGCCAGCAGCCACTCACGCTACGAGCAGTACTTC. Translating it yields CASSHSRYEQYF.

This sequence joins TRBV12-3 or TRBV12-4 and TRBJ2-1; TRBD2 might be the D (6 bases). The CDR3 is made up of 16 amino acids. Trimming shortened V by 3 bases and J by 8 bases, and 20 bases separated the two germline ends. CDR3 DNA sequence: TGTGCCAGCAGTTTTCGGGGGTATAGCGGATCGGATGAGCAGTTCTTC. Its protein product is CASSFRGYSGSDEQFF.

The CDR3, as DNA: TGCAGCTCCTCGACGGGGAACACTGAAGCTTTCTTT. Translation gives CSSSTGNTEAFF. The rearrangement links TRBV29-1 to TRBJ1-1; D call uncertain. V shed 8 bases and J shed 1 base, with 11 bases lying between them. CDR1 and CDR2 from the germline V gene are SQVTM and ANQGSEA. This CDR3 spans 12 amino acids. The full variable domain, with the rest looked up from reference TRBV29-1 and TRBJ1-1, is SAVISQKPSRDICQRGTSLTIQCQVDSQVTMMFWYRQQPGQSLTLIATANQGSEATYESGFVIDKFPISRPNLTFSTLTVSNMSPEDSSIYLCSSSTGNTEAFFGQGTRLTVV.

CDR3 sequence reads: CASRTTGEAFF. For the CDR3, the DNA is TGCGCCAGCAGGACAACAGGGGAAGCTTTCTTT. V gene TRBV10-2 combines with J gene TRBJ1-1; the D gene is possibly TRBD1 (6 bases). V lost 6 bases, J lost 8 bases, and 10 bases lay in between. There are 11 residues in the CDR3. CDR1 is WSHSY, CDR2 SAAADI, per germline.

This clonotype was seen only a few times. The genes are TRBV12-3 or TRBV12-4 and TRBJ2-3, with D perhaps matching TRBD1 (5 bases). V lost 4 bases and J lost 5, with 13 bases in between. The CDR3 covers 14 residues. DNA of the CDR3: TGTGCCAGCAGTTCGGCAGGGTTACGAGATACGCAGTATTTT. Its protein product is CASSSAGLRDTQYF.

The rearrangement links TRBV24-1 to TRBJ2-1; tentatively, D is TRBD1 (7 bases). Trimming cost V 4 bases and J 6 bases, with 12 bases left between them. The CDR3 covers 14 residues. The germline CDR1 and CDR2 sequences are KGHDR and SFDVKD. CDR3 DNA sequence: TGTGCCACCAGTGACGACCAGGGGGGCAATGAGCAGTTCTTC. It encodes CATSDDQGGNEQFF.

This clonotype was observed a few times. The chain uses TRBV7-3 and TRBJ2-3; D is unclear. CDR3 length equals 16 residues. Trimming removed 2 bases at V and 3 bases at J, with 15 bases between. Germline-derived CDR1 and CDR2 are SGHTA and FQGTGA. The CDR3 spells CASSLFGRRSTDTQYF. DNA of the CDR3: TGTGCCAGCAGCTTATTTGGTCGTCGGTCAACAGATACGCAGTATTTT.

The sample holds many counts of this clonotype. This chain uses TRBV20-1 with TRBJ2-5, with 10 bases aligning to TRBD2. This CDR3 region has 14 residues. V gave up 3 bases and J gave up 4 bases; unmatched junction bases: 5. The V gene's germline CDR1 is DFQATT and CDR2 SNEGSKA (reference sequence). The CDR3, as DNA: TGCAGTGCTAGTGGGGGACTAGCGAGAGAGACCCAGTACTTC. Its protein is CSASGGLARETQYF.

Many counts were recorded for this clonotype. The chain couples TRBV7-9 to TRBJ1-1; 8 bases map to TRBD1. Losses at the gene ends were 4 bases for V and 0 bases for J; bases not matched to a gene: 1. CDR1 and CDR2 from the germline V gene are SEHNR and FQNEAQ (reference sequence). CDR3 size: 14 residues. Here the CDR3 reads CASSSGGMNTEAFF. CDR3 DNA sequence: TGTGCCAGCAGCTCAGGGGGCATGAACACTGAAGCTTTCTTT.

This clonotype was counted between two and nine times. The CDR3 reads CSALPSSSYEQYF. DNA of the CDR3: TGCAGTGCTCTTCCGTCCTCCTCCTACGAGCAGTACTTC. The chain has TRBV20-1 and TRBJ2-7, with D unclear. Germline CDR1 and CDR2: DFQATT and SNEGSKA (reference sequence). The CDR3 length is 13 residues. The ends were cut back, 5 bases at V and 0 bases at J, with 11 bases in the middle.

J is TRBJ2-7 and V is TRBV3-1; D may match TRBD1 or TRBD2 (5 bases each). CDR3 length: 16 amino acids. V lost 2 bases to trimming and J lost 0 bases, with 14 bases between them. Germline V gene data show CDR1 as LGHDT and CDR2 as YNNKEL (reference sequence). The CDR3: CASSQFWSGSSYEQYF. CDR3 nucleotide sequence: TGTGCCAGCAGCCAATTCTGGTCAGGGAGCTCCTACGAGCAGTACTTC.

The rearrangement uses TRBV5-1 and TRBJ2-5; D call uncertain. The CDR3 runs 12 residues. The germline CDR1 and CDR2 sequences are SGHRS and YFSETQ. Trimming cost V 5 bases and J 2 bases, with 7 bases left between them. CDR3 loop: CASRIGQETQYF. CDR3 DNA: TGCGCCAGCAGAATAGGGCAAGAGACCCAGTACTTC. The variable domain in full, with the rest retrieved from reference TRBV5-1 and TRBJ2-5, is KAGVTQTPRYLIKTRGQQVTLSCSPISGHRSVSWYQQTPGQGLQFLFEYFSETQRNKGNFPGRFSGRQFSNSRSEMNVSTLELGDSALYLCASRIGQETQYFGPGTRLLVL.

This clonotype has just a few counts. The DNA for the CDR3 is TGCAGCGCCGAAGAGGCAGGGGACCCCTACGAGCAGTACTTC. This codes for CSAEEAGDPYEQYF. The rearrangement links TRBV29-1 to TRBJ2-7; D is possibly TRBD1 (6 bases). The CDR3 is 14 amino acids. V dropped 7 bases and J dropped 2 bases, with 18 bases sitting between them. Germline CDR1 reads SQVTM; CDR2 reads ANQGSEA.

This clonotype showed up just a few times. The rearrangement uses TRBV5-1 and TRBJ1-6; unclear D gene. Germline assignment: CDR1 SGHRS and CDR2 YFSETQ. The CDR3 sequence is 13 residues long. V was pared by 7 bases and J by 8 bases, with 13 bases between. CDR3 region: CASSVGSDSPLHF. The CDR3 nucleotides are TGCGCCAGCTCTGTGGGATCGGATTCACCCCTCCACTTT.

This clonotype was counted between two and nine times. This chain connects TRBV7-3 to TRBJ1-1; 7 bases are shared with TRBD1. Germline trimming cut 6 bases from V and 5 bases from J; bases unmatched to any gene: 6. The CDR3 covers 13 residues. Germline loops: CDR1 SGHTA, CDR2 FQGTGA. CDR3 sequence reads: CASREGAWTEAFF. The DNA of the CDR3 is TGTGCCAGCAGGGAGGGGGCGTGGACTGAAGCTTTCTTT.

This clonotype has only a few counts. This rearrangement joins TRBV19 to TRBJ2-7; 8 positions agree with TRBD2. Germline CDR1 is LNHDA and CDR2 is SQIVND (reference sequence). The J segment lost 1 base and the V segment lost 7 bases, leaving 6 bases of the junction unmatched. The length of the CDR3 is 14 residues. The CDR3 loop reads CASTPAGVSYEQYF. As DNA, the CDR3 is TGTGCCAGTACCCCAGCGGGAGTTTCCTACGAGCAGTACTTC.

The chain couples TRBV12-3 or TRBV12-4 to TRBJ2-1, with a possible D match to TRBD2 (6 bases). The V end was cut by 3 bases, the J end by 10 bases, with 16 bases between. The CDR3 contains 14 residues. The CDR3 bases are TGTGCCAGCAGTTTCCGGAAAGCGGGCGAAGAGCAGTTCTTC. Translating it yields CASSFRKAGEEQFF.

The chain recombines TRBV4-1 with TRBJ2-7, with 8 positions matching TRBD2. J gave up 7 bases and V 6 bases, and 8 bases lay outside the gene matches. The CDR3 length is 13 residues. The germline CDR1 and CDR2 sequences are MGHRA and YSYEKL. The CDR3, as DNA: TGCGCCAGCAGAGTAGCGGGAAGGGGGGAGCAGTACTTC. The encoded protein is CASRVAGRGEQYF.

The V and J genes are TRBV11-2 and TRBJ1-4; 7 nucleotides align to TRBD1. V gave up 5 bases and J gave up 0 bases; unmatched junction bases: 6. This CDR3 comprises 16 residues. Germline CDR1 reads SGHAT; CDR2 reads FQNNGV. In DNA form, the CDR3 reads TGTGCCAGCAGCAGGAATACAGGGGCAACTAATGAAAAACTGTTTTTT. Protein product: CASSRNTGATNEKLFF.

This clonotype was picked up a small number of times. The chain uses TRBV12-3 or TRBV12-4 and TRBJ2-1, with TRBD2 matching over 10 bases. CDR3 size: 15 residues. The V segment lost 6 bases and the J segment 6 bases; nucleotides outside the gene matches: 8. The CDR3 coding sequence is TGTGCCAGCAGCCAAAGGGGACTAGCGTCCAATGAGCAGTTCTTC. The encoded protein is CASSQRGLASNEQFF.

This clonotype was seen repeatedly, ten times or more. V gene TRBV11-3 combines with J gene TRBJ2-6; TRBD1 aligns across 9 bases. After removal of 5 bases from V and 4 bases from J, the junction contained 12 bases not matched to a gene. The CDR3 spans 18 residues. Germline V gene sequence: CDR1 SGHNT, CDR2 YENEEA. CDR3 sequence reads: CASSVVGTGSGGANVLTF. Written as DNA, the CDR3 is TGTGCCAGCAGCGTAGTCGGGACAGGGTCTGGCGGGGCCAACGTCCTGACTTTC. Complete variable domain (other parts from reference TRBV11-3 and TRBJ2-6): EAGVVQSPRYKIIEKKQPVAFWCNPISGHNTLYWYLQNLGQGPELLIRYENEEAVDDSQLPKDRFSAERLKGVDSTLKIQPAELGDSAVYLCASSVVGTGSGGANVLTFGAGSRLTVL.

V usage is TRBV27 and J usage is TRBJ1-1; D gene uncertain. The CDR3 consists of 14 residues. The V end was cut by 2 bases, the J end by 8 bases, with 15 bases between. In germline, CDR1 is MNHEY, CDR2 SMNVEV (reference sequence). CDR3 amino acids: CASSLGRPPNEAFF. The CDR3 nucleotides are TGTGCCAGCAGTTTAGGTCGGCCTCCAAACGAAGCTTTCTTT.

The rearrangement uses TRBV5-1 and TRBJ2-4; D assignment may be TRBD1 or TRBD2 (5 bases each). The CDR3 extends over 15 amino acids. Germline V CDR1 and CDR2: SGHRS, YFSETQ. The V end lost 7 bases, the J end lost 2 bases, and 16 bases lay between the germline ends. The CDR3 protein is CASGDPGGTKNIQYF. DNA of the CDR3: TGCGCCAGCGGGGACCCCGGAGGAACCAAAAACATTCAGTACTTC.

The rearrangement joins TRBV29-1 to TRBJ2-7, with 10 bases fitting TRBD2. The V gene end was trimmed by 5 bases and the J gene end by 2 bases; junction bases not matched to a gene: 9. The germline CDR1 and CDR2 sequences are SQVTM and ANQGSEA. This CDR3 has 15 residues. The CDR3 nucleotides are TGCAGCGTTCGGCTAGCGGGAGATTCTACCTACGAGCAGTACTTC. It translates to CSVRLAGDSTYEQYF.

The CDR3 DNA follows: TGCGCCAGCAGCTTGAATCTCTACACCGGGGAGCTGTTTTTT. As protein: CASSLNLYTGELFF. The chain couples TRBV5-1 to TRBJ2-2; D gene unclear. V was pared by 1 base and J by 3 bases, with 7 bases between. The CDR3 is made up of 14 amino acids. CDR1 and CDR2 (germline): SGHRS, YFSETQ.

The rearrangement links TRBV11-2 to TRBJ2-5; D is uncertain. The CDR3 has 14 amino acids. The germline CDR1 and CDR2 sequences are SGHAT and FQNNGV. The V gene lost 4 bases and the J gene lost 0 bases, with 9 bases spanning the gap. The CDR3 coding sequence is TGTGCCAGCAGCTCCCGACCCCACCAAGAGACCCAGTACTTC. Protein: CASSSRPHQETQYF.